This T cell receptor (beta chain) appears in the sequencing data of a study of blood T cell repertoires in COVID-19. Sequencing used immunoSEQ multiplex PCR; TCRdb keeps in-frame clones, though not all of them. The sample shows about 200,000 clones, 85% to 90% of them seen only once. Germline V gene data show CDR1 as SEHNR and CDR2 as FQNEAQ (reference sequence). This CDR3 spans 15 amino acids. Unmatched junction bases numbered 7, after V lost 5 bases and J lost 7 bases. The J gene is TRBJ2-5, the V gene TRBV7-9; 13 nucleotides line up with TRBD2. The sequence was collected from a man aged 25 to 45 who had recovered from COVID-19. The material sequenced was PBMCs or T cells enriched from blood (not recorded which). Here the CDR3 reads CASSPGTSGVGTQYF. The CDR3 DNA follows: TGTGCCAGCAGCCCCGGGACTAGCGGGGTCGGGACCCAGTACTTC.